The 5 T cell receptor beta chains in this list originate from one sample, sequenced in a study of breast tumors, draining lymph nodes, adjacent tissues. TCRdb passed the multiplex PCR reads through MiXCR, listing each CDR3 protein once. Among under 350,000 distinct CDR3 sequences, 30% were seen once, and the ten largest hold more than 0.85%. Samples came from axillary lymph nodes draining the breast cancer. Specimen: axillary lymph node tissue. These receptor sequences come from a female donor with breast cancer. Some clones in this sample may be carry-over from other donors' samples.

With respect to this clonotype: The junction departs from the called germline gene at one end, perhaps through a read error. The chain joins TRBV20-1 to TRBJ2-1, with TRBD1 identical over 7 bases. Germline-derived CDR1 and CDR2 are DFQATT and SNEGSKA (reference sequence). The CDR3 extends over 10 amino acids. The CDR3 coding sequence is TGCAGTGCTAGACCACAGGGGATGGTTTTC. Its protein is CSARPQGMVF.

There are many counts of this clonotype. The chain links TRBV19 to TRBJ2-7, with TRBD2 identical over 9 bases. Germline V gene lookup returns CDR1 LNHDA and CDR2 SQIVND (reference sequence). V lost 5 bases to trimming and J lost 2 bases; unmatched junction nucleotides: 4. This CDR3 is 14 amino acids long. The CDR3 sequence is CASSLAGVAYEQYF. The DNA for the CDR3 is TGTGCCAGTAGTTTAGCGGGAGTAGCCTACGAGCAGTACTTC.

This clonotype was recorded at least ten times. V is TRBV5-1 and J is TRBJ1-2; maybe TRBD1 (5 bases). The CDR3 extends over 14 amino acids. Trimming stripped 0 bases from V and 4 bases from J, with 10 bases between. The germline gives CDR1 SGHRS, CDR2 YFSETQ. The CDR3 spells CASSLDRRGYGYTF. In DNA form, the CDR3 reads TGCGCCAGCAGCTTGGACAGGCGGGGCTATGGCTACACCTTC.

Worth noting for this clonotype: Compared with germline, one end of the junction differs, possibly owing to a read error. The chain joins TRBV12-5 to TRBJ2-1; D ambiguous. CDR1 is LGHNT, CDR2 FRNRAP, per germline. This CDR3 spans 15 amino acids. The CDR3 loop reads CASGSEWSSHNEQFF. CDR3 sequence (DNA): TGCGCTAGTGGAAGTGAGTGGAGCTCCCACAATGAGCAGTTCTTC.

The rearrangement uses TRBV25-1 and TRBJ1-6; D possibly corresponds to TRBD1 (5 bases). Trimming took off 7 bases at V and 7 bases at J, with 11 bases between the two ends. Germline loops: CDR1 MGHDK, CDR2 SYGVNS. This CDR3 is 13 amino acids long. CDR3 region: CASISGPNSPLHF. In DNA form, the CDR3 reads TGTGCCAGCATTTCGGGGCCCAATTCACCCCTCCACTTT.